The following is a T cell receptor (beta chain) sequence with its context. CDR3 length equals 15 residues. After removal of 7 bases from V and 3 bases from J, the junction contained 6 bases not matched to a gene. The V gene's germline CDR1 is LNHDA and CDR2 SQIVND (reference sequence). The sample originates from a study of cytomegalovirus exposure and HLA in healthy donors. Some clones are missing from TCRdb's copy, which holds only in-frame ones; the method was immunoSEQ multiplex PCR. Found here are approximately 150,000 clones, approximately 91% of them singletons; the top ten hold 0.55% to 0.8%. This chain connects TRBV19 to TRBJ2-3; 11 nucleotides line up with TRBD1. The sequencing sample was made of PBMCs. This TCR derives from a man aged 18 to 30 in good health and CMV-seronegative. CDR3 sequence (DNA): TGTGCCAGTACCGCCGGGACAGGGGGAACAGATACGCAGTATTTT. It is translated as CASTAGTGGTDTQYF.